This entry is about one TCR beta chain. Different DNA sequences within this sample yield the same CDR3. This entry belongs to a study of shared clonotypes between healthy human individuals. Sorted-subset replicate PCRs used about 190 ng of genomic DNA. This amount corresponded to about 29,000 T cell genomes. Assay used: immunoSEQ multiplex PCR; TCRdb lists only in-frame clones, some missing. Among 2 million to 3 million clones listed, roughly 93% were seen once. Sequenced material: naive CD4+ T cells from PBMCs. The subset is: CD45RA+ positively selected. The TCR was taken from a man between 18 and 35 years old in good health. Some clones in this sample may be carry-over from other donors' samples.

The CDR3 region has the DNA TGCAGCGTTGAGGACTCTAACTATGGCTACACCTTC. Translated: CSVEDSNYGYTF. The chain is built from TRBV29-1 and TRBJ1-2; D remains unclear. Trimming left V 3 bases short and J 0 bases short, with 5 bases between. This CDR3 has 12 residues. Germline values: CDR1 SQVTM, CDR2 ANQGSEA.